This record looks at one TCR beta chain sequence and its context. The clone's antigen remains unknown. No clone much larger than this one lies a single base away; base qualities are absent. The data were obtained in a study of blood T cell repertoires in COVID-19 (dated by TCRdb to the early 2020s). Concerning the study at large: The collaborator samples originated in the United States, Italy and Spain and spanned the acute and convalescent phases of COVID-19. The prospective study material was composed of cDNA or gDNA derived from T cells, B-cell-depleted T cells, or PBMCs. The repertoires were released in a freely available public database meant as a resource for research on the immune response to SARS-CoV-2. Samples were obtained from the ongoing ImmuneRACE study (first 160 participants) and from 1,254 subjects provided by 6 global collaborators. Where available, HLA class I and class II types were obtained from metadata supplied by the sample provider rather than from assay-based typing. The sample metadata nearly always contained a de-identified subject ID, COVID-19 status, age in years and sex. Deeply sampled blood TCRbeta repertoires from subjects exposed to, actively infected with, or recovered from COVID-19 were included in the dataset. What the research found in general, with its limitations: How much clinical and demographic metadata was included differed by source and by participant, and the metadata was provided uncurated.

From a lookup of the germline V gene, CDR1 and CDR2 are WSHSY and SAAADI. Including the terminal cysteine and phenylalanine, the CDR3 comprises 14 residues. The only DNA kept is the CDR3, 42 bases in frame from the first base. Between the V and J ends, shortened by 10 bases and 4 bases respectively, the junction contains 14 bases. TCRbeta CDR3 regions were amplified from genomic DNA using the immunoSEQ Assay, a bias-controlled multiplex PCR. Concerning the study's data processing: Within the assay, amplification of reference gene primers was used to estimate how many nucleated cells each sample contained. To quantify the absolute abundance of each unique TCRbeta CDR3 rearrangement, sequence reads were collapsed and filtered. Productive Simpson clonality was computed per sample as the square root of Simpson's diversity index over productive rearrangements. Sourced from immuneACCESS, this table was stored by TCRdb with only in-frame sequences that have V and J called. A share of the clones is absent; for the studies checked, an unresolved V gene accounts for under half, and the remainder has no known explanation. V and J calls and clone size come straight from that table; D and trimming were deduced from the DNA. In all, the sample holds about 140,000 clones, and approximately 87% of those were seen once. The top ten clones comprise about 11% of the sample.

In the prospective study, participants were about 18 to 100 years old, resided in fewer than 25 geographic areas of the United States, and were enrolled through a virtual design. To assign participants to cohorts, the prospective study relied on clinical history that participants themselves reported in a screening survey and a study questionnaire. Recovered participants in ImmuneRACE Cohort 3 were defined as having two consecutive negative NP/OP PCR tests, clearance from a healthcare professional, or resolution of symptoms. In the prospective study, whole blood, serum and a nasopharyngeal or oropharyngeal swab were collected from each participant by mobile phlebotomists. Participants in the prospective study had the option to provide additional blood draws and questionnaires over a roughly 2-month period. Blood samples from the prospective study were shipped frozen or at room temperature prior to DNA extraction.

The sequence was collected from a man in his 60s who had recovered from COVID-19. Source material: PBMCs or T cells enriched from blood (not recorded which). This chain joins TRBV10-2 to TRBJ1-6, and possibly TRBD1, on 5 matching bases. The CDR3 protein sequence reads: CATPFRGYNSPLHF. The nucleotide sequence is TGCGCCACCCCGTTCCGGGGGTATAATTCACCCCTCCACTTT.